Shown below are 25 T cell receptor beta chains from a single sample sequenced in a study of blood T cell repertoires in COVID-19. Sequencing was performed with immunoSEQ multiplex PCR; in TCRdb, only in-frame clones are kept and a portion is missing. The sample comprises hundreds of thousands of clones, roughly nine tenths of which are singletons, and roughly 1.2% rests with the top ten. Sequencing was performed on peripheral blood. These receptor sequences come from a man aged 40-49 years with acute or convalescent COVID-19.

CDR3 region: CASSLTGQTEAFF. The CDR3 region has the DNA TGTGCCAGCAGCCTAACGGGACAGACTGAAGCTTTCTTT. The chain carries TRBV14 and TRBJ1-1; TRBD1 matches at 7 bases. There are 13 residues in the CDR3. J was trimmed by 5 bases and V by 4 bases; bases with no gene match: 4. Germline assignment: CDR1 SGHDN and CDR2 FVKESK.

J is TRBJ1-2 and V is TRBV6-5; a weak D match, TRBD1 (6 bases). There are 13 residues in the CDR3. Germline V gives CDR1 MNHEY, CDR2 SVGAGI. Deletions cut 5 bases from V and 7 bases from J, with 14 bases between. The DNA for the CDR3 is TGTGCCAGCAGTCAAAACAGGGTTACTGGCTACACCTTC. Translated, it gives CASSQNRVTGYTF.

The chain employs TRBV6-5 and TRBJ1-4; D is undetermined. Germline loops: CDR1 MNHEY, CDR2 SVGAGI. V was clipped by 9 bases and J by 0 bases, with 8 bases between them. CDR3 length: 13 amino acids. This CDR3 is CASPFATNEKLFF. CDR3 sequence (DNA): TGTGCCAGTCCCTTCGCAACTAATGAAAAACTGTTTTTT.

V gene TRBV19 combines with J gene TRBJ1-5; D is perhaps TRBD1 (5 bases). Germline lookup yields CDR1 LNHDA and CDR2 SQIVND (reference sequence). The CDR3 contains 13 residues. The V gene lost 9 bases and the J gene lost 0 bases, with 9 bases spanning the gap. CDR3 amino acids: CASWGFSNQPQHF. As DNA, the CDR3 is TGTGCCAGCTGGGGCTTTAGCAATCAGCCCCAGCATTTT. The complete variable domain, with remaining parts taken from reference TRBV19 and TRBJ1-5, reads DGGITQSPKYLFRKEGQNVTLSCEQNLNHDAMYWYRQDPGQGLRLIYYSQIVNDFQKGDIAEGYSVSREKKESFPLTVTSAQKNPTAFYLCASWGFSNQPQHFGDGTRLSIL.

This chain uses TRBV5-6 with TRBJ2-5; D may be TRBD2 (6 bases). Deletions cut 6 bases from V and 4 bases from J, with 10 bases between. This CDR3 spans 12 amino acids. Germline loops: CDR1 SGHDT, CDR2 YYEEEE. This chain's CDR3 is CASTVGGETQYF. CDR3 bases: TGTGCCAGCACCGTGGGGGGAGAGACCCAGTACTTC. Drawing the rest from reference TRBV5-6 and TRBJ2-5, the complete variable domain is DAGVTQSPTHLIKTRGQQVTLRCSPKSGHDTVSWYQQALGQGPQFIFQYYEEEERQRGNFPDRFSGHQFPNYSSELNVNALLLGDSALYLCASTVGGETQYFGPGTRLLVL.

CDR3 bases: TGTGCCAGCAGTCGATACAGAACCCGCTATGGCTACACCTTC. Its protein product is CASSRYRTRYGYTF. The V call is TRBV28, the J call TRBJ1-2; D not certain. Germline CDR1 MDHEN, CDR2 SYDVKM. This CDR3 comprises 14 residues. V shed 5 bases and J shed 4 bases, with 14 bases lying between them.

The chain couples TRBV30 to TRBJ2-7; weak D call: TRBD2 (6 bases). Germline lookup yields CDR1 GTSNPN and CDR2 SVGIG (reference sequence). The CDR3 spans 14 residues. Trimming cost V 2 bases and J 2 bases, with 13 bases left between them. CDR3 coding DNA: TGTGCCTGGAGTACGGCTTCGGGGGCCTACGAGCAGTACTTC. This encodes CAWSTASGAYEQYF. The entire variable domain, with the rest obtained from reference TRBV30 and TRBJ2-7, is as follows: SQTIHQWPATLVQPVGSPLSLECTVEGTSNPNLYWYRQAAGRGLQLLFYSVGIGQISSEVPQNLSASRPQDRQFILSSKKLLLSDSGFYLCAWSTASGAYEQYFGPGTRLTVT.

The chain carries TRBV28 and TRBJ1-2, with no clear D. This CDR3 is built from 16 residues. In germline, CDR1 is MDHEN, CDR2 SYDVKM. Trimming removed 3 bases from V and 4 bases from J, with 18 bases in between. CDR3 protein: CASSFDLSGRPYGYTF. DNA for the CDR3: TGTGCCAGCAGTTTCGACCTTTCCGGGAGACCCTATGGCTACACCTTC.

The CDR3 DNA sequence: TGTGCCAGTAGTACCTTGACAGGGGTCCACGAGCAGTACTTC. This encodes CASSTLTGVHEQYF. This chain uses TRBV19 with TRBJ2-7; TRBD1 matches at 8 bases. Germline-derived CDR1 and CDR2 are LNHDA and SQIVND (reference sequence). CDR3 length: 14 residues. V shed 4 bases and J 5 bases; nucleotides not matched to a gene: 7.

This CDR3 reads CASSQDLARWEQFF. In nucleotides, the CDR3 is TGCGCCAGCAGCCAAGATCTAGCGCGATGGGAGCAGTTCTTC. The V gene is TRBV4-1, the J gene TRBJ2-1, with D possibly matching TRBD2 (6 bases). Trimming stripped 0 bases from V and 10 bases from J, with 13 bases between. The germline V gene encodes CDR1 MGHRA and CDR2 YSYEKL. This CDR3 is built from 14 residues.

DNA for the CDR3: TGTGCCAGTAGTATAATGGGAGGCCAAGAGACCCAGTACTTC. Translating it yields CASSIMGGQETQYF. This chain uses TRBV19 with TRBJ2-5; D possibly corresponds to TRBD2 (6 bases). The CDR3 consists of 14 residues. Deletions cut 2 bases from V and 1 base from J, with 8 bases between. Germline V lookup: CDR1 LNHDA, CDR2 SQIVND (reference sequence). Filled out from reference TRBV19 and TRBJ2-5, the complete variable domain reads DGGITQSPKYLFRKEGQNVTLSCEQNLNHDAMYWYRQDPGQGLRLIYYSQIVNDFQKGDIAEGYSVSREKKESFPLTVTSAQKNPTAFYLCASSIMGGQETQYFGPGTRLLVL.

V is TRBV27 and J is TRBJ2-3; possibly TRBD2 for D (6 bases). V lost 0 bases to trimming and J lost 4 bases, with 17 bases between them. Germline CDR1 and CDR2: MNHEY and SMNVEV (reference sequence). The CDR3 covers 17 residues. Written as DNA, the CDR3 is TGTGCCAGCAGTTTATCGAACCCAGCGGGCGTCGCAGATACGCAGTATTTT. Translating it yields CASSLSNPAGVADTQYF.

The chain joins TRBV11-1 to TRBJ2-7; D unresolved. Trimming took 3 bases from V and 5 from J, leaving 5 bases between them. The CDR3 extends over 11 amino acids. The germline V gene has CDR1 SGHAT and CDR2 FQDESV (reference sequence). The chain's CDR3 is CASSFSDEQYF. The CDR3 DNA reads TGTGCCAGCAGCTTCAGTGACGAGCAGTACTTC.

This clone was recorded once. The chain employs TRBV18 and TRBJ1-5, with D perhaps TRBD1 (6 bases). This CDR3 contains 16 residues. Germline lookup yields CDR1 KGHSH and CDR2 LQKENI. Trimming removed 0 bases at V and 3 bases at J, with 12 bases between. CDR3 sequence: CASSPPTRDNNQPQHF. Here the CDR3 DNA reads TGTGCCAGCTCACCACCGACCCGGGACAACAATCAGCCCCAGCATTTT. Full variable domain (remainder filled in from reference TRBV18 and TRBJ1-5): NAGVMQNPRHLVRRRGQEARLRCSPMKGHSHVYWYRQLPEEGLKFMVYLQKENIIDESGMPKERFSAEFPKEGPSILRIQQVVRGDSAAYFCASSPPTRDNNQPQHFGDGTRLSIL.

This clone appeared a few times. V gene TRBV30 combines with J gene TRBJ1-4, with 7 bases aligning to TRBD1. The CDR3 has 13 residues. Germline lookup yields CDR1 GTSNPN and CDR2 SVGIG (reference sequence). The J segment lost 5 bases and the V segment lost 7 bases, leaving 7 bases of the junction unmatched. CDR3: CASGGQRNEKLFF. Written as DNA, the CDR3 is TGTGCCTCGGGGGGACAGCGGAATGAAAAACTGTTTTTT.

The V and J genes are TRBV12-5 and TRBJ2-1, with 9 bases matching TRBD1. This CDR3 has 15 residues. The V gene's germline CDR1 is LGHNT and CDR2 FRNRAP. The V and J ends lost 3 bases and 3 bases, in that order; junction bases with no gene match: 3. Here the CDR3 DNA reads TGTGCTAGTGGTTTTGGACAGGGGAACTACAATGAGCAGTTCTTC. Protein product: CASGFGQGNYNEQFF. The whole variable domain, filled in from reference TRBV12-5 and TRBJ2-1, reads DARVTQTPRHKVTEMGQEVTMRCQPILGHNTVFWYRQTMMQGLELLAYFRNRAPLDDSGMPKDRFSAEMPDATLATLKIQPSEPRDSAVYFCASGFGQGNYNEQFFGPGTRLTVL.

The chain links TRBV5-1 to TRBJ2-5, with 9 bases fitting TRBD1. The CDR3 length is 14 residues. The germline CDR1 and CDR2 sequences are SGHRS and YFSETQ. V lost 4 bases, J lost 5 bases, and 6 bases stayed unmatched. The CDR3 loop reads CASSGTGSRETQYF. In nucleotides, the CDR3 is TGCGCCAGCAGCGGGACAGGGAGTCGCGAGACCCAGTACTTC. Drawing the rest from reference TRBV5-1 and TRBJ2-5, the complete variable domain is KAGVTQTPRYLIKTRGQQVTLSCSPISGHRSVSWYQQTPGQGLQFLFEYFSETQRNKGNFPGRFSGRQFSNSRSEMNVSTLELGDSALYLCASSGTGSRETQYFGPGTRLLVL.

The V gene is TRBV7-8, the J gene TRBJ1-1; 9 bases line up with TRBD1. Germline trimming cut 5 bases from V and 6 bases from J; bases unmatched to any gene: 13. CDR1 and CDR2 (germline): SGHVS, FQNEAQ. The CDR3 length is 16 residues. CDR3 DNA sequence: TGTGCCAGCAGCCGGTATCTAGGGACAGGGCTCGCTGAAGCTTTCTTT. Translation: CASSRYLGTGLAEAFF.

This clone has a handful of counts. This sequence joins TRBV5-1 and TRBJ1-5; D ambiguous. Looked up from germline, CDR1 is SGHRS and CDR2 is YFSETQ. The V end was cut by 6 bases, the J end by 4 bases, with 14 bases between. CDR3 length: 14 amino acids. In DNA, the CDR3 is TGCGCCAGCACCCTGCTTCCGGGGAATCAGCCCCAGCATTTT. Translating gives CASTLLPGNQPQHF.

This chain's CDR3 is CASSLVANQPQHF. CDR3 nucleotide sequence: TGTGCCAGCAGCTTAGTAGCGAATCAGCCCCAGCATTTT. The chain recombines TRBV7-2 with TRBJ1-5; no definite D call. The CDR3 spans 13 residues. Germline V gene sequence: CDR1 SGHTA, CDR2 FQGNSA. Trimming removed 1 base at V and 4 bases at J, with 5 bases between.

The chain recombines TRBV30 with TRBJ2-5; TRBD1 matches 8 bases. Trimming took 5 bases from V and 5 from J; bases not matched to a gene: 10. The CDR3 loop spans 14 amino acids. Germline CDR1 reads GTSNPN; CDR2 reads SVGIG (reference sequence). CDR3 amino acids: CAWGRQGASETQYF. The CDR3 DNA sequence: TGTGCCTGGGGCCGCCAGGGGGCGTCGGAGACCCAGTACTTC.

The chain joins TRBV21-1 to TRBJ2-2; the table's D call TRBD1 went unverified against the DNA. TRBV21-1 is flagged as a pseudogene. There are 18 residues in the CDR3. The CDR3 protein is CASSKGRNRALNTGELFF. The DNA for the CDR3 is TGTGCCAGCAGCAAAGGGCGAAACAGGGCTTTGAACACCGGGGAGCTGTTTTTT.

The J gene is TRBJ2-1, the V gene TRBV19; 9 nucleotides align to TRBD2. CDR1 is LNHDA, CDR2 SQIVND, per germline (reference sequence). The CDR3 is 17 residues long. The J segment lost 2 bases and the V segment lost 4 bases, leaving 9 bases of the junction unmatched. The CDR3 region is CASSTLRSSGTYNEQFF. The CDR3 DNA follows: TGTGCCAGTAGTACCCTTCGGTCTAGCGGGACCTACAATGAGCAGTTCTTC.

The rearrangement uses TRBV6-5 and TRBJ1-6, with 7 bases matching TRBD1. The CDR3 has 15 amino acids. The germline V gene has CDR1 MNHEY and CDR2 SVGAGI. V gave up 1 base and J gave up 8 bases; unmatched junction bases: 5. CDR3 amino acids: CASSYFGDSHSPLHF. CDR3 nucleotide sequence: TGTGCCAGCAGTTACTTTGGGGACAGCCATTCACCCCTCCACTTT.

DNA of the CDR3: TGTGCCAGCAGACGACAGGGGCAATCTGGAAACACCATATATTTT. It translates to CASRRQGQSGNTIYF. The chain couples TRBV6-5 to TRBJ1-3; TRBD1 agrees at 8 bases. The CDR3 covers 15 residues. CDR1 MNHEY and CDR2 SVGAGI come from the germline V gene. The J segment lost 1 base and the V segment lost 6 bases, leaving 5 bases of the junction unmatched.